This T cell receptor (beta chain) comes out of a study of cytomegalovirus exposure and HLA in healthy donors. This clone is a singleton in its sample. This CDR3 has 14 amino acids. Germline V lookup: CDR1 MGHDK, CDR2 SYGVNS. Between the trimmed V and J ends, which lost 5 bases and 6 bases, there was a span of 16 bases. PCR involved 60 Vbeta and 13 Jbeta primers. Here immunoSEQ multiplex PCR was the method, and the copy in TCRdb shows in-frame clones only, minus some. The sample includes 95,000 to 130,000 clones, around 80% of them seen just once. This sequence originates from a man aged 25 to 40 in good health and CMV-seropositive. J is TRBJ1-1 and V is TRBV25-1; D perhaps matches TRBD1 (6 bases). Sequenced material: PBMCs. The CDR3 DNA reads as TGTGCCAGCAGTTCACAGGGACCTTGGGCTGAAGCTTTCTTT. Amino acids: CASSSQGPWAEAFF.